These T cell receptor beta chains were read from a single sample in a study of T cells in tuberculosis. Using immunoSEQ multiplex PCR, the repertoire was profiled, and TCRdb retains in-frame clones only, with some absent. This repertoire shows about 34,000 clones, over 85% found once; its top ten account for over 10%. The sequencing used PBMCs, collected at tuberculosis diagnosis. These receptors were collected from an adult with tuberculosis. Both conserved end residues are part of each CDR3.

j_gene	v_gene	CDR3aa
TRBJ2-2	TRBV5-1	CASSLGRGSNTGELFF
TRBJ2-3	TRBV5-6	CASSRWTSGGSDTQYF
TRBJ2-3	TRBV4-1	CASSNLADTQYF
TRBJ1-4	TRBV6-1	CASSELGAQNEKLFF
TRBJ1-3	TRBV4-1	CASSQDTGISGNTIYF
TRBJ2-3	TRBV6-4	CASSETSGGADTQYF
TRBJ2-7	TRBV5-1	CASSLDRYEQYF
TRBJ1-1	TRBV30	CAWSLGHTQNTEAFF
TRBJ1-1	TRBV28	CASSLLGTLNTEAFF
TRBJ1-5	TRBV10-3	CAISQGQGDNQPQHF
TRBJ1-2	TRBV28	CASSFLPSRGPKNYGYTF
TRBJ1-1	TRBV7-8	CASSVNRDTEAFF
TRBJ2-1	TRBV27	CASSLSTSGRGEQFF
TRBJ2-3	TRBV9	CASSVKLDPDTQYF
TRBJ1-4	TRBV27	CASSLSRKGGEKLFF
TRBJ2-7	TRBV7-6	CASSLGAGTGDYEQYF
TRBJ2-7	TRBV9	CASSVGASGNEQYF
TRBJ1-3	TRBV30	CAWSSLRDTIYF
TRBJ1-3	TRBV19	CASSMLGQGFGNTIYF
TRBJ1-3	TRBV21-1	CASSKVLPGPSGNTIYF
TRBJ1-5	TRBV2	CASSEGQGNHQPQHF
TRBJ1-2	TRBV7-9	CASSLEEAYGYTF